The clone carrying this T cell receptor beta chain was seen only once. The entry originates in a study of blood T cell repertoires in COVID-19. The authors' processing: Scientists estimated how many nucleated cells there were by amplifying reference gene primers. Clones were read by immunoSEQ multiplex PCR, and TCRdb kept only the in-frame ones, dropping some. The V and J calls and clone size were taken over from that table, and D and trimming were inferred from the DNA. The sample holds around 300,000 clones, approximately 90% seen once. Participants spanned ages about 18 to 95 years and resided in 24 US areas. The V gene end was trimmed by 7 bases and the J gene end by 1 base; junction bases not matched to a gene: 8. CDR3 size: 16 residues. Germline assignment: CDR1 MDHEN and CDR2 SYDVKM.

Sequencing was performed on PBMCs or T cells enriched from blood (not recorded which). This rearrangement joins TRBV28 to TRBJ2-1; 9 nucleotides align to TRBD2. The clonotype was recovered from a woman aged 55-70 years in a cohort exposed to, infected with or recovered from COVID-19 (not recorded which). CDR3 coding DNA: TGTGCCAGCATCTCCGCAAGCGGGAGGTCCTACAATGAGCAGTTCTTC. This gives the protein CASISASGRSYNEQFF. The variable domain in full, with the rest retrieved from reference TRBV28 and TRBJ2-1, is DVKVTQSSRYLVKRTGEKVFLECVQDMDHENMFWYRQDPGLGLRLIYFSYDVKMKEKGDIPEGYSVSREKKERFSLILESASTNQTSMYLCASISASGRSYNEQFFGPGTRLTVL.